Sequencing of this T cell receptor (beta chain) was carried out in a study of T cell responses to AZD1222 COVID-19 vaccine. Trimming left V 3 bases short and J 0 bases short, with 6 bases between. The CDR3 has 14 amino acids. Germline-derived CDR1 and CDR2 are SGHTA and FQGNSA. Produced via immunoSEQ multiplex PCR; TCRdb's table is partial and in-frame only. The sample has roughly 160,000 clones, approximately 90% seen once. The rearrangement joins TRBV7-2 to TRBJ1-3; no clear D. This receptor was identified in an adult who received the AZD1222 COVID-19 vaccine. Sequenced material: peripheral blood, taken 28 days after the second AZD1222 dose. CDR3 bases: TGTGCCAGCAGCTTGGGGTCCTCTGGAAACACCATATATTTT. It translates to CASSLGSSGNTIYF.